This TCR beta chain derives from a study of regulatory T cells in long-lasting Graves disease. Study-wide results and limits: The study found persistent patients shared more public clonotypes (fewer than 3,000) than new patients (approximately 870).

Time point denoted: newly diagnosed GD, antithyroid drugs for less than 3 months. The authors made the TCR library using RNA they extracted from PBMCs. One endocrinology department in Xi'an, China, was where patients came from. The CDR3 extends over 16 amino acids. The germline V gene has CDR1 KGHSH and CDR2 LQKENI. Deletions cut 3 bases from V and 2 bases from J, with 16 bases between. Relying on iRepertoire HTBI primers and Arm-PCR of CDR3 regions, the team built TCR beta libraries. TCRdb reprocessed the multiplex PCR reads via MiXCR and lists one record per CDR3 protein. The profile shows 500,000 to 700,000 distinct CDR3 sequences, 15% to 20% of them singletons. This clonotype appeared a few times. Its antigen is not known. The data were also submitted as part of a second study, on T cells in Graves' hyperthyroidism and ophthalmopathy. That work adds: Uncontrolled infection, other autoimmune disease, pregnancy and lactation each barred patients from inclusion. Ophthalmopathy, as predicted by the model, came a median about seven months after the prediction.

V is TRBV18 and J is TRBJ1-1; the D is unclear. This TCR derives from a young woman with Graves disease. This material consisted of peripheral blood mononuclear cells (PBMCs), taken at new diagnosis, from a patient treated with antithyroid drugs. Written as DNA, the CDR3 is TGTGCCAGCTCACCTCGGCTCGAGGAAGTCAACACTGAAGCTTTCTTT. Residues: CASSPRLEEVNTEAFF.